The 17 T cell receptor beta chains presented below share a single source sample, sequenced in a study of PD-L1 blockade in urothelial cancer. Regarding time point: pretreatment peripheral blood. Here immunoSEQ multiplex PCR was the method, and the copy in TCRdb shows in-frame clones only, minus some. The repertoire has some 45,000 clones, 70% to 90% of them found once; the top ten carry 20% to 25%. Sample: PBMCs, taken around atezolizumab (anti-PD-L1) treatment. The source of these receptors is a donor aged 40 or over with urothelial cancer.

In its sample, this clone was seen a few times. The rearrangement links TRBV28 to TRBJ1-2, with D unresolved. There are 13 residues in the CDR3. Germline-derived CDR1 and CDR2 are MDHEN and SYDVKM. V dropped 4 bases and J dropped 0 bases, with 6 bases sitting between them. As DNA, the CDR3 is TGTGCCAGCAGTTGGTCGGCTAACTATGGCTACACCTTC. It specifies CASSWSANYGYTF.

This chain connects TRBV29-1 to TRBJ1-2, with D possibly matching TRBD1 (6 bases). The CDR3 length is 16 residues. With 4 bases removed from V and 3 bases from J, the gap between germline ends came to 21 bases. The germline CDR1 and CDR2 sequences are SQVTM and ANQGSEA. The CDR3 sequence: CSVVWGTGRVDYGYTF. CDR3 nucleotide sequence: TGCAGCGTTGTGTGGGGCACAGGGAGGGTCGACTATGGCTACACCTTC.

This rearrangement joins TRBV6-1 to TRBJ1-2; D is perhaps TRBD1 (5 bases). The CDR3 is made up of 14 amino acids. CDR1 is MNHNS and CDR2 is SASEGT in the germline V gene. Trimming took off 6 bases at V and 2 bases at J, with 13 bases between the two ends. Here the CDR3 DNA reads TGTGCCAGCAGGCGGACACCTCAAAACTATGGCTACACCTTC. Translating gives CASRRTPQNYGYTF.

The V gene is TRBV7-2, the J gene TRBJ2-7; TRBD1 matches 9 bases. V lost 7 bases and J lost 4; bases outside the gene matches: 8. Germline loops: CDR1 SGHTA, CDR2 FQGNSA. This CDR3 is 14 amino acids long. The CDR3 DNA is TGTGCCAGCACCTCTACAGGGGGCGCATACGAGCAGTACTTC. Protein product: CASTSTGGAYEQYF.

The rearrangement uses TRBV11-2 and TRBJ1-4, with D perhaps TRBD1 (5 bases). This CDR3 contains 15 residues. V was trimmed by 1 base and J by 2 bases, leaving 8 bases between them. Germline V gives CDR1 SGHAT, CDR2 FQNNGV. Written as DNA, the CDR3 is TGTGCCAGCAGCTTAGTCCGGGGGACTAATGAAAAACTGTTTTTT. Protein: CASSLVRGTNEKLFF.

The rearrangement uses TRBV6-5 and TRBJ2-3; D might be TRBD2 (7 bases). This CDR3 region has 13 residues. The germline CDR1 and CDR2 sequences are MNHEY and SVGAGI. Trimming left V 7 bases short and J 8 bases short, with 16 bases between. CDR3 coding DNA: TGTGCCAGCACCTCCGGGGGGCTCACTACGCAGTATTTT. It translates to CASTSGGLTTQYF.

The chain joins TRBV7-3 to TRBJ1-3, with 10 bases aligning to TRBD1. Trimming cost V 4 bases and J 8 bases; bases outside gene matches: 8. CDR1 is SGHTA, CDR2 FQGTGA, per germline. CDR3 size: 15 residues. This CDR3 is CASSSSGTGVDTIYF. CDR3 coding DNA: TGTGCCAGCAGCTCGTCCGGGACAGGGGTAGACACCATATATTTT.

This chain connects TRBV7-9 to TRBJ1-2; TRBD1 agrees at 9 bases. V trimming: 7 bases; J trimming: 4 bases; junction bases outside the gene matches: 13. Germline loops: CDR1 SEHNR, CDR2 FQNEAQ (reference sequence). The CDR3 spans 16 residues. The CDR3 DNA sequence: TGTGCCAGCAACGTCCTTACCGGGACAGGGCCCTATGGCTACACCTTC. It codes for CASNVLTGTGPYGYTF.

The V and J genes are TRBV5-1 and TRBJ2-5; 13 bases agree with TRBD2. Per germline, CDR1 SGHRS and CDR2 YFSETQ. The CDR3 contains 17 residues. V was pared by 2 bases and J by 2 bases, with 6 bases of the junction left unmatched. DNA for the CDR3: TGCGCCAGCAGCTTCGGACTAGCGGGAGTTGGACAAGAGACCCAGTACTTC. Translated, it gives CASSFGLAGVGQETQYF.

This clone was found a few times. V is TRBV4-3 and J is TRBJ2-3; 7 bases match TRBD2. Germline V gives CDR1 LGHNA, CDR2 YSLEER. The V gene end was trimmed by 1 base and the J gene end by 8 bases; junction bases not matched to a gene: 12. This CDR3 region has 16 residues. The CDR3 region is CASSQVGSGTVGTQYF. CDR3 sequence (DNA): TGCGCCAGCAGCCAAGTTGGGAGCGGGACGGTCGGTACGCAGTATTTT.

The rearrangement links TRBV2 to TRBJ1-4, with D tentatively TRBD1 (5 bases). This CDR3 region has 14 residues. Looked up from germline, CDR1 is SNHLY and CDR2 is FYNNEI. V lost 7 bases and J 8 bases, leaving 17 bases between the germline ends. The CDR3 nucleotides are TGTGCCAGCACCCCGCCTGGGGGGTGGGAAAAACTGTTTTTT. It is translated as CASTPPGGWEKLFF.

The J gene is TRBJ2-5, the V gene TRBV11-2, with 8 bases identical to TRBD2. The V and J ends lost 4 bases and 1 base, in that order; junction bases with no gene match: 2. This CDR3 has 14 residues. Germline CDR1 is SGHAT and CDR2 is FQNNGV. The CDR3 loop is CASSSAGGQETQYF. For the CDR3, the DNA is TGTGCCAGCAGCTCGGCGGGAGGCCAAGAGACCCAGTACTTC.

CDR3 in DNA: TGTGCCAGTAGTAGTCGACAGGGCTCTGGGGCCAACGTCCTGACTTTC. Protein product: CASSSRQGSGANVLTF. The V and J genes are TRBV19 and TRBJ2-6; 7 nucleotides line up with TRBD1. This CDR3 has 16 amino acids. V dropped 4 bases and J dropped 0; count of bases not matched to a gene: 3. The germline gives CDR1 LNHDA, CDR2 SQIVND (reference sequence). Based on the CDR3 plus reference TRBV19 and TRBJ2-6, the full variable domain is DGGITQSPKYLFRKEGQNVTLSCEQNLNHDAMYWYRQDPGQGLRLIYYSQIVNDFQKGDIAEGYSVSREKKESFPLTVTSAQKNPTAFYLCASSSRQGSGANVLTFGAGSRLTVL.

The gene calls are TRBV6-4 and TRBJ2-7; 7 bases match TRBD2. There are 15 residues in the CDR3. V was clipped by 9 bases and J by 4 bases; unmatched bases: 15. Looked up from germline, CDR1 is MRHNA and CDR2 is SNTAGT. CDR3 nucleotide sequence: TGTGCCAGTCCTCCCCAGGGTGGGGGGGGGTACGAGCAGTACTTC. This sequence encodes CASPPQGGGGYEQYF.

The chain joins TRBV6-5 to TRBJ2-7, with D tentatively TRBD2 (6 bases). The V end lost 5 bases, the J end lost 5 bases, and 19 bases lay between the germline ends. CDR1 is MNHEY, CDR2 SVGAGI, per germline. The CDR3 is 15 amino acids. The chain's CDR3 is CASSRAGTVKNEQYF. DNA of the CDR3: TGTGCCAGCAGTCGCGCGGGGACCGTGAAGAACGAGCAGTACTTC.

V and J are TRBV5-4 and TRBJ2-7; 8 nucleotides agree with TRBD1. The CDR3 contains 13 residues. Germline trimming cut 0 bases from V and 7 bases from J; bases unmatched to any gene: 3. The V gene's germline CDR1 is SGHNT and CDR2 YYREEE (reference sequence). CDR3 loop: CASSLAGGSEQYF. CDR3 coding DNA: TGTGCCAGCAGCTTGGCAGGGGGCAGTGAGCAGTACTTC.

The V gene is TRBV4-2, the J gene TRBJ1-5, with 11 bases fitting TRBD1. The ends lost 4 bases at V and 6 bases at J; junction bases unmatched: 8. Germline V gene lookup returns CDR1 LGHNA and CDR2 YNFKEQ. The CDR3 sequence is 16 residues long. CDR3 nucleotides: TGTGCCAGCAGCCCAGGACAGGGGGCGCGGGGTCAGCCCCAGCATTTT. Protein: CASSPGQGARGQPQHF.